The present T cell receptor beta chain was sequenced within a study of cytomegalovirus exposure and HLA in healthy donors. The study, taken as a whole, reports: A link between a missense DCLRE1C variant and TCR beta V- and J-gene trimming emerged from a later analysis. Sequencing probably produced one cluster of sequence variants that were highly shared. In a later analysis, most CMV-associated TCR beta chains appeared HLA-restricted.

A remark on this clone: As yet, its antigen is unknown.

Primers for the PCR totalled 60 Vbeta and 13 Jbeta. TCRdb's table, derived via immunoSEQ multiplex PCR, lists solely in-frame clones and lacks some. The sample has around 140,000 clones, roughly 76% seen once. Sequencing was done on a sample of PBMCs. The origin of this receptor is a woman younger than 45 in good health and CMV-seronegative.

As DNA, the CDR3 is TGTGCCAGCAGTTCACCAGGGACTAGCGGGAGCGAGCAGTACTTC. Residues: CASSSPGTSGSEQYF. The chain carries TRBV27 and TRBJ2-7; 14 bases are a match to TRBD2. There are 15 residues in the CDR3. Trimming removed 4 bases from V and 6 bases from J; junction bases left unmatched: 5. Looked up from germline, CDR1 is MNHEY and CDR2 is SMNVEV (reference sequence).